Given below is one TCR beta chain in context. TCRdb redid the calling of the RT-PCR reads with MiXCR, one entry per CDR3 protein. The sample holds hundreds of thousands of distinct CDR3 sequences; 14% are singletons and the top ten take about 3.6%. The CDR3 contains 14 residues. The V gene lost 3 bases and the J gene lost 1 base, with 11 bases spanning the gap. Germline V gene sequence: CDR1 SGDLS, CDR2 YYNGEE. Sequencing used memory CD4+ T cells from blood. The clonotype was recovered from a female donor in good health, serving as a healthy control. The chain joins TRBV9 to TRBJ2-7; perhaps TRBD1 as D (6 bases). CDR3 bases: TGTGCCAGCAGCGCCGGGACATCTTCCTACGAGCAGTACTTC. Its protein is CASSAGTSSYEQYF. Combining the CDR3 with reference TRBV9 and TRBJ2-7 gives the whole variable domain DSGVTQTPKHLITATGQRVTLRCSPRSGDLSVYWYQQSLDQGLQFLIQYYNGEERAKGNILERFSAQQFPDLHSELNLSSLELGDSALYFCASSAGTSSYEQYFGPGTRLTVT.